Following are 9 T cell receptor beta chains from one sample sequenced in a study of cytomegalovirus exposure and HLA in healthy donors. 60 Vbeta and 13 Jbeta primers were used in PCR. The assay was immunoSEQ multiplex PCR, and TCRdb's table has in-frame clones only and misses some. The sample holds around 65,000 clones, roughly four fifths seen once. Sequencing input: PBMCs. The receptors stem from a woman aged 30 to 39 in good health and CMV-seropositive.

The rearrangement uses TRBV4-2 and TRBJ1-2; 8 positions agree with TRBD1. The CDR3 covers 13 residues. Germline V gives CDR1 LGHNA, CDR2 YNFKEQ. Trimming at V came to 1 base and at J to 8 bases, leaving 3 bases not matched to a gene. Written as DNA, the CDR3 is TGTGCCAGCAGCCAAGTGACAGGGGAGGGCTACACCTTC. It is translated as CASSQVTGEGYTF.

This clone was seen only once. The chain is built from TRBV6-5 and TRBJ1-1; possibly TRBD1 for D (5 bases). This CDR3 comprises 14 residues. The V gene's germline CDR1 is MNHEY and CDR2 SVGAGI. V lost 2 bases to trimming and J lost 0 bases, with 7 bases between them. DNA of the CDR3: TGTGCCAGCAGTTACCCGGACATGAACACTGAAGCTTTCTTT. Encoded protein: CASSYPDMNTEAFF.

The CDR3 reads CAISRGRLGNSPLHF. CDR3 nucleotide sequence: TGTGCCATCTCACGCGGTCGCTTAGGTAATTCACCCCTCCACTTT. The V and J genes are TRBV10-3 and TRBJ1-6, with no clear D. There are 15 residues in the CDR3. The germline CDR1 and CDR2 sequences are ENHRY and SYGVKD. Between the trimmed V and J ends, which lost 8 bases and 6 bases, there was a span of 17 bases.

The chain links TRBV7-3 to TRBJ2-1, with 8 bases identical to TRBD2. CDR3 length: 14 residues. V lost 6 bases to trimming and J lost 9 bases; unmatched junction nucleotides: 10. Germline CDR1 SGHTA, CDR2 FQGTGA. The chain's CDR3 is CASRSRPGLGEQFF. CDR3 bases: TGTGCCAGCAGGTCCCGACCGGGACTAGGTGAGCAGTTCTTC.

The V and J genes are TRBV2 and TRBJ1-5, with 8 positions matching TRBD1. The ends lost 6 bases at V and 11 bases at J; junction bases unmatched: 9. Germline V lookup: CDR1 SNHLY, CDR2 FYNNEI. The CDR3 loop spans 13 amino acids. This CDR3 is CASSQGAPGSQHF. CDR3 bases: TGTGCCAGCAGCCAGGGGGCCCCGGGGTCCCAGCATTTT.

This chain uses TRBV5-1 with TRBJ2-3; 7 nucleotides match TRBD2. The germline CDR1 and CDR2 sequences are SGHRS and YFSETQ. This CDR3 is built from 16 residues. The junction had 6 bases not matched to a gene; V was cut back by 0 bases and J by 2 bases. CDR3 in amino acids: CASSLVGLSPTDTQYF. CDR3 nucleotide sequence: TGCGCCAGCAGCTTGGTGGGACTATCACCCACAGATACGCAGTATTTT.

The rearrangement uses TRBV18 and TRBJ2-3; the D gene is possibly TRBD2 (6 bases). Germline-derived CDR1 and CDR2 are KGHSH and LQKENI. The CDR3 contains 17 residues. The V end lost 0 bases, the J end lost 1 base, and 14 bases lay between the germline ends. CDR3 nucleotides: TGTGCCAGCTCACCACCGGTCAGGGCGGGACGCACAGATACGCAGTATTTT. It encodes CASSPPVRAGRTDTQYF.

V and J are TRBV4-2 and TRBJ1-2; no clear D gene. The CDR3 is 13 residues long. The V and J ends lost 0 bases and 12 bases respectively, with 14 bases between them. The germline V gene has CDR1 LGHNA and CDR2 YNFKEQ. The CDR3 DNA reads TGTGCCAGCAGCCAAGATTCGGCGGCTATTCACACCTTC. Its translation: CASSQDSAAIHTF.

The chain has TRBV21-1 and TRBJ1-6; the D call TRBD1 from the table was never checked on the DNA. TRBV21-1 has pseudogene status. The CDR3 runs to 14 residues. The CDR3 reads CASVHRGVGSPLHF. The CDR3 region has the DNA TGTGCCAGCGTCCACAGGGGGGTAGGTTCACCCCTCCACTTT.